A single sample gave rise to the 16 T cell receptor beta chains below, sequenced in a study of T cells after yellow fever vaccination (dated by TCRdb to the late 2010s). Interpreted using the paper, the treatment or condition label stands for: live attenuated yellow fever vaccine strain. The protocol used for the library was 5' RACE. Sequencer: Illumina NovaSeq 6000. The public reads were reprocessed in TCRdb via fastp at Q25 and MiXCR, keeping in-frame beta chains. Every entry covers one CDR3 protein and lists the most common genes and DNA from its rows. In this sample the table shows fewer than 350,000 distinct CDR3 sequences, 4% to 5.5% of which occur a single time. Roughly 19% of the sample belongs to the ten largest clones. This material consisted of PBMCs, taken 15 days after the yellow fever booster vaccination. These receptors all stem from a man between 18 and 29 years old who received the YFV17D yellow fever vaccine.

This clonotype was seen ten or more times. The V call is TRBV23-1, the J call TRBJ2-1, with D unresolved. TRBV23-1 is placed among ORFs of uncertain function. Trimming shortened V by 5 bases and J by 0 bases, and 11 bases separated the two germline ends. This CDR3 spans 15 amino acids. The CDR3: CASSTEKSSYNEQFF. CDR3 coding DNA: TGCGCCAGCAGTACTGAGAAGAGCTCCTACAATGAGCAGTTCTTC.

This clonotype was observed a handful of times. The CDR3 DNA is TGTGCCAGAGGGGACTACCAAGAGACCCAGTACTTC. Amino acids: CARGDYQETQYF. The chain recombines TRBV2 with TRBJ2-5; D perhaps matches TRBD2 (6 bases). CDR3 size: 12 residues. V lost 9 bases and J 0 bases, leaving 8 bases between the germline ends. Germline values: CDR1 SNHLY, CDR2 FYNNEI.

Here the CDR3 DNA reads TGTGCCAGCAGTTCTAGGAGGGTCCTATCCTATGGCTACACCTTC. Translation: CASSSRRVLSYGYTF. This rearrangement joins TRBV6-5 to TRBJ1-2; D is uncertain. The CDR3 spans 15 residues. V dropped 4 bases and J dropped 4 bases, with 16 bases sitting between them. Germline V gene data show CDR1 as MNHEY and CDR2 as SVGAGI.

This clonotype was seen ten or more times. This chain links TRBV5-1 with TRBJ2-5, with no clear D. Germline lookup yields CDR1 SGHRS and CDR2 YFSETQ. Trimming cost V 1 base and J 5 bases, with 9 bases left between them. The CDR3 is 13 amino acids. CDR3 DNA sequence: TGCGCCAGCAGCTTGAGTAGTTTGGAGACCCAGTACTTC. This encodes CASSLSSLETQYF.

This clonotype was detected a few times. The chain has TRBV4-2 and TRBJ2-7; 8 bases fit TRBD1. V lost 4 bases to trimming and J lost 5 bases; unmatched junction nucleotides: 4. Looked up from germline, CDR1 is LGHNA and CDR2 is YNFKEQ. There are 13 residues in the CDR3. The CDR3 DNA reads TGTGCCAGCAGCCTGACAGGGGCGCACGAGCAGTACGTC. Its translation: CASSLTGAHEQYV.

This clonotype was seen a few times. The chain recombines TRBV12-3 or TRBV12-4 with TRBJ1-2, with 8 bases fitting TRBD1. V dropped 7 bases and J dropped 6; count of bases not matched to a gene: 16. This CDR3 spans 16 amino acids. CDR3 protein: CASTKGAGGVSDGYTF. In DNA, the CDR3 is TGTGCCAGCACTAAAGGGGCAGGGGGCGTCAGCGATGGCTACACCTTC.

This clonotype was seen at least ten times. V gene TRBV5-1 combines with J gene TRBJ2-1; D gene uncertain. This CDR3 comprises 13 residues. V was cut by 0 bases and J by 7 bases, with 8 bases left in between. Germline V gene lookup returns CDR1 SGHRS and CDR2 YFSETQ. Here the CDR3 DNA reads TGCGCCAGCAGCTTGGGGGCTAGGAATGAGCAGTTCTTC. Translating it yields CASSLGARNEQFF.

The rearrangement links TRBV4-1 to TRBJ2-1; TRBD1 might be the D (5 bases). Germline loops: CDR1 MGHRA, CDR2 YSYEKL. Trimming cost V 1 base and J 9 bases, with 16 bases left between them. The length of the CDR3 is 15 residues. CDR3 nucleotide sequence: TGCGCCAGCAGCCAAGGTCTCGGCAGGGTGGGTGAGCAGTTCTTC. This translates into CASSQGLGRVGEQFF.

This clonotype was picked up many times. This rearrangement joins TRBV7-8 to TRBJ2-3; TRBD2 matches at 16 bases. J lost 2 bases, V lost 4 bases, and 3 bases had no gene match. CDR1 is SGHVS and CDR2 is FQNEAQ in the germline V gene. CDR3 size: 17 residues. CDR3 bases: TGTGCCAGCAGCTGGGGGACTAGCGGGGGGGACACAGATACGCAGTATTTT. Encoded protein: CASSWGTSGGDTDTQYF.

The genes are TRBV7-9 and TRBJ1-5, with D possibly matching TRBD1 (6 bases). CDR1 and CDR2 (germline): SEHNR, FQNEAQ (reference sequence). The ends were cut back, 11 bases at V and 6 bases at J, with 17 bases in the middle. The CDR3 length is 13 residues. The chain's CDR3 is CAGQGYLAQPQHF. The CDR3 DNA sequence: TGTGCCGGCCAGGGGTACTTGGCTCAGCCCCAGCATTTT.

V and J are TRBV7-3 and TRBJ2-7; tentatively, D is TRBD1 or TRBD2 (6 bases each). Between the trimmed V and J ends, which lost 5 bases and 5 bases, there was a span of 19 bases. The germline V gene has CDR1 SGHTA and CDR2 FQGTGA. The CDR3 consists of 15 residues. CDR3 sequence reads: CASSPRGNPGDEQYF. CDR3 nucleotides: TGTGCCAGCAGCCCCCGGGGGAACCCAGGGGACGAGCAGTACTTC.

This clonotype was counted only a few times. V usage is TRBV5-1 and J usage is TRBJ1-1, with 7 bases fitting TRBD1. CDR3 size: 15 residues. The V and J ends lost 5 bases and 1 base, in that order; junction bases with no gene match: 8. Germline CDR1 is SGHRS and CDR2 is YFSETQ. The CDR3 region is CASSYAGQPNTEAFF. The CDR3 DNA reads TGCGCCAGCAGTTACGCGGGACAGCCGAACACTGAAGCTTTCTTT.

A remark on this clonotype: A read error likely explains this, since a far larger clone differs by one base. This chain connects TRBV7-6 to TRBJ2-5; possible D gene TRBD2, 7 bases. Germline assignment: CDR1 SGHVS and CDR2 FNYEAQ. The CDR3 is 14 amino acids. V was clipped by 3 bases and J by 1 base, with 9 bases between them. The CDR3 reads CASSFAGAQETQYF. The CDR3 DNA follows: TGTGCCAGCAGCTTCGCGGGGGCCCAAGAGACCCAGTACTTC.

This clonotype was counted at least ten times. The CDR3: CATSRGVMEDRPQHF. CDR3 sequence (DNA): TGTGCCACCAGCAGAGGTGTCATGGAGGATAGGCCCCAGCATTTT. This rearrangement joins TRBV15 to TRBJ1-5; unclear D gene. Deletions cut 1 base from V and 9 bases from J, with 16 bases between. CDR3 length: 15 amino acids. CDR1 is LNHNV, CDR2 YYDKDF, per germline (reference sequence).

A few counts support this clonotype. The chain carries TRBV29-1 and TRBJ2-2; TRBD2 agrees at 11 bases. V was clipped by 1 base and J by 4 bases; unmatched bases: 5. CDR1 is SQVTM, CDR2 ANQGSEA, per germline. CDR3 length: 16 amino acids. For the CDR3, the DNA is TGCAGCGTTGAAGTTCGTCTAGCGGGGGGCACCGGGGAGCTGTTTTTT. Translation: CSVEVRLAGGTGELFF.

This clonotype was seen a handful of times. The CDR3 DNA follows: TGTGCCAGCAGCTTAGATCGTCCAGGGTATACCTACGAGCAGTACTTC. The encoded protein is CASSLDRPGYTYEQYF. This chain connects TRBV11-2 to TRBJ2-7; D may be TRBD1 (5 bases). The V end lost 0 bases, the J end lost 2 bases, and 14 bases lay between the germline ends. The CDR3 runs 16 residues. Germline V lookup: CDR1 SGHAT, CDR2 FQNNGV. The variable domain in full, completed from reference TRBV11-2 and TRBJ2-7, reads EAGVAQSPRYKIIEKRQSVAFWCNPISGHATLYWYQQILGQGPKLLIQFQNNGVVDDSQLPKDRFSAERLKGVDSTLKIQPAKLEDSAVYLCASSLDRPGYTYEQYFGPGTRLTVT.